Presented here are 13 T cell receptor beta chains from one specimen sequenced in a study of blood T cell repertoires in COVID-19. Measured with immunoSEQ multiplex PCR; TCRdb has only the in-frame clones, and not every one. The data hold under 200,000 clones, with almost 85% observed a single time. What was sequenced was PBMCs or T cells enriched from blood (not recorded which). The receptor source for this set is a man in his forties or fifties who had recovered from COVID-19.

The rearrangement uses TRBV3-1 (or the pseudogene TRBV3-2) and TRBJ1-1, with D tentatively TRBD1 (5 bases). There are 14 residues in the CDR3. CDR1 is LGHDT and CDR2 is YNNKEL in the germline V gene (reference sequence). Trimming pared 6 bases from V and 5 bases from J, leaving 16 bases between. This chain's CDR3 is CASSPSGGCTEAFF. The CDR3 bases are TGTGCCAGCAGTCCGTCCGGGGGGTGTACTGAAGCTTTCTTT.

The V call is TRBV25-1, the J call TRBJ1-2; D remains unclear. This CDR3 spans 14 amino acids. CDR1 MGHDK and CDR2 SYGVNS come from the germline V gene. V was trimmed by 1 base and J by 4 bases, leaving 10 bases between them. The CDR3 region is CASSESGRGYGYTF. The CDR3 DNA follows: TGTGCCAGCAGTGAATCGGGCCGGGGCTATGGCTACACCTTC.

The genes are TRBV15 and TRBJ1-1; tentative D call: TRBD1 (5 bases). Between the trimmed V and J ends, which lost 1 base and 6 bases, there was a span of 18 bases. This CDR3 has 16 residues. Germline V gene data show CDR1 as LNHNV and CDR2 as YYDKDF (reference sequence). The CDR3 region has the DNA TGTGCCACCAGCAGAGGGGGGGTTGGGTTGGTGTCTGAAGCTTTCTTT. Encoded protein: CATSRGGVGLVSEAFF.

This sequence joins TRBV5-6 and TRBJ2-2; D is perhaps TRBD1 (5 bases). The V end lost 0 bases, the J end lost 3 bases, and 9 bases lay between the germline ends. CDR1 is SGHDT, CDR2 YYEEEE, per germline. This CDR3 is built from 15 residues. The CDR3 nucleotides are TGTGCCAGCAGCTTGGCCGGCAGGGACACCGGGGAGCTGTTTTTT. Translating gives CASSLAGRDTGELFF.

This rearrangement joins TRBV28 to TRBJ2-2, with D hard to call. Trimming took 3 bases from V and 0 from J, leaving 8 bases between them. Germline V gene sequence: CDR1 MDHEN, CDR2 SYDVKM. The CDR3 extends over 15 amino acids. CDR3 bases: TGTGCCAGCAGTTTGGTGCTAACGAACACCGGGGAGCTGTTTTTT. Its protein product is CASSLVLTNTGELFF. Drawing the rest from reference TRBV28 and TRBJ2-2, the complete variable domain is DVKVTQSSRYLVKRTGEKVFLECVQDMDHENMFWYRQDPGLGLRLIYFSYDVKMKEKGDIPEGYSVSREKKERFSLILESASTNQTSMYLCASSLVLTNTGELFFGEGSRLTVL.

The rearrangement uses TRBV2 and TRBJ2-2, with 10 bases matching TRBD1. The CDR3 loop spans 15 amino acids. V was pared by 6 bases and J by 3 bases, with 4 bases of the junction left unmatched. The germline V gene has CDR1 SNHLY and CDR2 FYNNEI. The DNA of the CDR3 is TGTGCCAGCAGGCCCGGGACAGGGGACACCGGGGAGCTGTTTTTT. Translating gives CASRPGTGDTGELFF. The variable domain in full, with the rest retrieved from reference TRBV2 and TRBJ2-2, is EPEVTQTPSHQVTQMGQEVILRCVPISNHLYFYWYRQILGQKVEFLVSFYNNEISEKSEIFDDQFSVERPDGSNFTLKIRSTKLEDSAMYFCASRPGTGDTGELFFGEGSRLTVL.

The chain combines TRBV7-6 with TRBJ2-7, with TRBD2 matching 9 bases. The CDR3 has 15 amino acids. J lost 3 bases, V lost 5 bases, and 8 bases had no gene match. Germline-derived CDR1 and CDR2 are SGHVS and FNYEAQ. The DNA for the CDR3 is TGTGCCAGCAGCCGTGCCACTAGCGGGCTCTACGAGCAGTACTTC. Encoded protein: CASSRATSGLYEQYF.

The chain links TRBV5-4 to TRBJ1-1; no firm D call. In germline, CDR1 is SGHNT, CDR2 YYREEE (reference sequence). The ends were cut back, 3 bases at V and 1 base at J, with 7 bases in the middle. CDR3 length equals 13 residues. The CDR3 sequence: CASSSLANTEAFF. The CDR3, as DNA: TGTGCCAGCAGCTCCCTGGCGAACACTGAAGCTTTCTTT.

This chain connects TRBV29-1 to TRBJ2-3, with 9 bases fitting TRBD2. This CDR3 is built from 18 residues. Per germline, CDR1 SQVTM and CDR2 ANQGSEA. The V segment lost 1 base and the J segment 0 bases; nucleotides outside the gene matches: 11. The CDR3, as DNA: TGCAGCGTTGAAGGCTATAGCGGGAGAACCTCTAGCACAGATACGCAGTATTTT. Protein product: CSVEGYSGRTSSTDTQYF.

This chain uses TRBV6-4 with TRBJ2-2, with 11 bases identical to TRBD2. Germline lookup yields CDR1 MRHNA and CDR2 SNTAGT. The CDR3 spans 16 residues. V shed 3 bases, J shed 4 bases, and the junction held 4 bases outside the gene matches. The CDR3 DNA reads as TGTGCCAGCAGTGAAGATCTAGCGGGAGGCACCGGGGAGCTGTTTTTT. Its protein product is CASSEDLAGGTGELFF.

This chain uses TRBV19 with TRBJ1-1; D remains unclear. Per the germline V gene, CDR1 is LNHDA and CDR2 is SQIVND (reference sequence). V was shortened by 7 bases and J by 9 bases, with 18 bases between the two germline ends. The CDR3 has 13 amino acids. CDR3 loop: CASTASGFSKAFF. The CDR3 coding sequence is TGTGCCAGTACCGCTTCGGGGTTCTCGAAAGCTTTCTTT.

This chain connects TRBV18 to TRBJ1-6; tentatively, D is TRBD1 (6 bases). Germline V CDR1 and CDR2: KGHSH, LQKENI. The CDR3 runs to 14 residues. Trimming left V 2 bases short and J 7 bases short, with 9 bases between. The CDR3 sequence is CASSPRQVNSPLHF. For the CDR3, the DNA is TGTGCCAGCTCACCAAGACAGGTGAATTCACCCCTCCACTTT.

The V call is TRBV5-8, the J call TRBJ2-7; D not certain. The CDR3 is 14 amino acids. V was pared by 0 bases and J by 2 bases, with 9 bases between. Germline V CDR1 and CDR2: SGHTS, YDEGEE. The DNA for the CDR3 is TGTGCCAGCAGCTTGGTAAATTCCCCCTACGAGCAGTACTTC. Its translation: CASSLVNSPYEQYF. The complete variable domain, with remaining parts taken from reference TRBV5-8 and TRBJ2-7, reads EAGVTQSPTHLIKTRGQQATLRCSPISGHTSVYWYQQALGLGLQFLLWYDEGEERNRGNFPPRFSGRQFPNYSSELNVNALELEDSALYLCASSLVNSPYEQYFGPGTRLTVT.